A single sample is the source of the 16 T cell receptor beta chains below, sequenced in a study of Graves' ophthalmopathy and Graves' hyperthyroidism. The sequenced template was RNA, covering the TCR beta CDR3 region. The authors performed first-round RT-PCR with HTBI primers and then a second-round multiplex PCR. TCRdb itself ran the multiplex PCR reads through MiXCR, one entry per CDR3 protein. The table shows 300,000 or so distinct CDR3 sequences, with around a sixth occurring only once. Sample: peripheral blood. The receptors stem from an adult man with Graves' ophthalmopathy.

The table lists this clonotype with many counts. The CDR3 nucleotides read TGCGCCAGCAGCATCCGGGACAGTTTAATAAGCGAGCAGTACTTC. It encodes CASSIRDSLISEQYF. The chain links TRBV5-1 to TRBJ2-7; 7 bases align to TRBD1. CDR1 and CDR2 (germline): SGHRS, YFSETQ. The CDR3 spans 15 residues. Trimming took 4 bases from V and 6 from J; bases not matched to a gene: 13. Full variable domain (outside the CDR3, taken from reference TRBV5-1 and TRBJ2-7): KAGVTQTPRYLIKTRGQQVTLSCSPISGHRSVSWYQQTPGQGLQFLFEYFSETQRNKGNFPGRFSGRQFSNSRSEMNVSTLELGDSALYLCASSIRDSLISEQYFGPGTRLTVT.

This clonotype was counted many times. This chain uses TRBV2 with TRBJ2-2, with 13 bases that match TRBD2. Germline CDR1 is SNHLY and CDR2 is FYNNEI. Trimming took 6 bases from V and 8 from J; bases not matched to a gene: 6. The CDR3 covers 15 residues. The CDR3 nucleotides are TGTGCCAGCAGAGAGGGACTAGCGGGAAAGGGGGAGCTGTTTTTT. It is translated as CASREGLAGKGELFF.

The sample holds many counts of this clonotype. The chain employs TRBV5-1 and TRBJ2-4; 8 bases fit TRBD2. CDR1 is SGHRS and CDR2 is YFSETQ in the germline V gene. V gave up 0 bases and J gave up 3 bases; unmatched junction bases: 11. The CDR3 runs 18 residues. The CDR3 DNA follows: TGCGCCAGCAGCTTGGACCGGGGGGGAGTTAACGTCAAAAACATTCAGTACTTC. It is translated as CASSLDRGGVNVKNIQYF.

This clonotype came up a few times. Compared with germline, one end of the junction differs, possibly owing to a read error. This chain joins TRBV19 and TRBJ1-6; D might be TRBD1 (6 bases). The CDR3 is made up of 15 amino acids. Germline V gives CDR1 LNHDA, CDR2 SQIVND (reference sequence). CDR3 sequence (DNA): TGTGCCAGTAGCGACAGGAGCTCCTATAATTCACTCCTCCACTTT. Residues: CASSDRSSYNSLLHF.

This clonotype qualifies as large. The rearrangement links TRBV12-3 or TRBV12-4 to TRBJ1-2; possible D gene TRBD1, 5 bases. The CDR3 covers 12 residues. Between the trimmed V and J ends, which lost 3 bases and 6 bases, there was a span of 8 bases. CDR3 bases: TGTGCCAGCAGTTTTGGGGGTGATGGCTACACCTTC. It is translated as CASSFGGDGYTF.

This clonotype has ten or more counts. DNA of the CDR3: TGTGCCATCAGGGACAATGCGGGATACTACGAGCAGTACTTC. It codes for CAIRDNAGYYEQYF. V gene TRBV10-3 combines with J gene TRBJ2-7; D may be TRBD2 (6 bases). There are 14 residues in the CDR3. The germline gives CDR1 ENHRY, CDR2 SYGVKD. Trimming took 6 bases from V and 3 from J, leaving 15 bases between them.

Many counts were recorded for this clonotype. The CDR3 nucleotides are TGTGCCAGCAGCCAAGTACCAGGGGCTAACTATGGCTACACCTTC. Protein: CASSQVPGANYGYTF. V and J are TRBV3-1 and TRBJ1-2; D perhaps matches TRBD1 (6 bases). CDR3 size: 15 residues. Germline V CDR1 and CDR2: LGHDT, YNNKEL (reference sequence). Trimming took 1 base from V and 0 from J, leaving 9 bases between them.

This clonotype was detected many times. The chain combines TRBV7-2 with TRBJ1-6; TRBD1 is a possible D gene (5 bases). This CDR3 has 14 amino acids. Germline V CDR1 and CDR2: SGHTA, FQGNSA. V lost 5 bases and J 8 bases, leaving 13 bases between the germline ends. The CDR3: CASSARALYSPLHF. CDR3 DNA sequence: TGTGCCAGCAGCGCCAGGGCACTCTATTCACCCCTCCACTTT.

The sample holds many counts of this clonotype. The CDR3 coding sequence is TGTGCCAGCAGTTACTCTCTTCAGGGGGATTGGAGCAATCAGCCCCAGCATTTT. Translated: CASSYSLQGDWSNQPQHF. The chain uses TRBV6-5 and TRBJ1-5; 7 bases are shared with TRBD1. Trimming took 0 bases from V and 1 from J; bases not matched to a gene: 9. CDR1 is MNHEY and CDR2 is SVGAGI in the germline V gene. The CDR3 is 18 amino acids.

This clonotype was observed many times. V is TRBV11-2 and J is TRBJ2-7, with a weak D call TRBD2 (6 bases). The CDR3 runs to 14 residues. Germline assignment: CDR1 SGHAT and CDR2 FQNNGV. V lost 2 bases and J 4 bases, leaving 12 bases between the germline ends. The CDR3 loop is CASSLRGIGYEQYF. The CDR3 coding sequence is TGTGCCAGCAGCTTACGGGGGATCGGGTACGAGCAGTACTTC.

This clonotype was counted many times. The chain employs TRBV20-1 and TRBJ2-3; D is unclear. Per the germline V gene, CDR1 is DFQATT and CDR2 is SNEGSKA (reference sequence). This CDR3 is 12 amino acids long. Trimming stripped 3 bases from V and 4 bases from J, with 8 bases between. In nucleotides, the CDR3 is TGCAGTGCTAGTGCTGCTCCAGATACGCAGTATTTT. This gives the protein CSASAAPDTQYF.

This clonotype was counted ten times or more. This chain links TRBV27 with TRBJ1-3; D remains unclear. Germline V gene lookup returns CDR1 MNHEY and CDR2 SMNVEV (reference sequence). The CDR3 covers 16 residues. Trimming took 3 bases from V and 0 from J, leaving 12 bases between them. The CDR3 loop is CASSFRSPSSGNTIYF. CDR3 bases: TGTGCCAGCAGTTTCCGAAGTCCGAGCTCTGGAAACACCATATATTTT.

This clonotype was recorded many times. The rearrangement uses TRBV4-2 and TRBJ2-3, with 12 nucleotides matching TRBD2. Losses at the gene ends were 4 bases for V and 5 bases for J; bases not matched to a gene: 7. Germline CDR1 reads LGHNA; CDR2 reads YNFKEQ. CDR3 length: 16 amino acids. This CDR3 reads CASSPTSGRSIDTQYF. CDR3 nucleotide sequence: TGTGCCAGCAGCCCCACTAGCGGGAGGTCTATAGATACGCAGTATTTT.

This clonotype was counted ten times or more. The rearrangement links TRBV27 to TRBJ1-2; D unclear. Germline V lookup: CDR1 MNHEY, CDR2 SMNVEV (reference sequence). Trimming pared 3 bases from V and 3 bases from J, leaving 8 bases between. This CDR3 has 13 amino acids. CDR3 region: CASSLNSYYGYTF. The CDR3 nucleotides read TGTGCCAGCAGTTTGAACAGCTACTATGGCTACACCTTC.

This clonotype was recorded many times. This chain connects TRBV11-2 to TRBJ2-7; a weak D match, TRBD1 (6 bases). The CDR3 totals 12 residues. V gave up 3 bases and J gave up 5 bases, with 8 bases separating them. Germline CDR1 SGHAT, CDR2 FQNNGV. CDR3 bases: TGTGCCAGCAGCTTCGCAGGGGACGAGCAGTACTTC. This codes for CASSFAGDEQYF.

The sample holds many counts of this clonotype. The V call is TRBV7-6, the J call TRBJ2-7; no clear D. The CDR3 extends over 15 amino acids. Germline V gives CDR1 SGHVS, CDR2 FNYEAQ. V was clipped by 1 base and J by 1 base, with 11 bases between them. CDR3 loop: CASSLGHAGSYEQYF. The CDR3 bases are TGTGCCAGCAGCTTAGGGCACGCTGGATCCTACGAGCAGTACTTC.